This entry lists 17 T cell receptor beta chains sequenced from one sample in a study of T cells expressing NK-cell markers. TCRdb reworked the 5' RACE reads into one entry per CDR3 protein, no DNA. The specimen's table records roughly 160,000 distinct CDR3 sequences. The sample consisted of blood T cells: a sorted CD56 or NKG2C T cell subset, CD4+ or CD8+ T cells, or bulk PBMC T cells (not recorded which). Receptor source: a man aged 18 to 69 in good health.

The chain links TRBV10-2 to TRBJ2-5; TCRdb's assignment of TRBD2 cannot be checked, as there is no DNA. This CDR3 is built from 15 residues. Germline V gene sequence: CDR1 WSHSY, CDR2 SAAADI. The CDR3 loop is CASSATSGVQETQYF.

The J gene is TRBJ2-1, the V gene TRBV7-8. The CDR3 extends over 12 amino acids. In germline, CDR1 is SGHVS, CDR2 FQNEAQ. This CDR3 is CASRLSYNEQFF.

The chain employs TRBV27 and TRBJ2-1; absent DNA, TCRdb's TRBD1 call cannot be checked. Germline CDR1 and CDR2: MNHEY and SMNVEV (reference sequence). The CDR3 is 13 amino acids. This CDR3 is CATPLDHDNEQFF.

The chain combines TRBV7-9 with TRBJ1-1. CDR3 length: 14 amino acids. Germline CDR1 is SEHNR and CDR2 is FQNEAQ (reference sequence). CDR3 protein: CASSAGPRGTEAFF. The full variable domain, its missing parts supplied by reference TRBV7-9 and TRBJ1-1, is DTGVSQNPRHKITKRGQNVTFRCDPISEHNRLYWYRQTLGQGPEFLTYFQNEAQLEKSRLLSDRFSAERPKGSFSTLEIQRTEQGDSAMYLCASSAGPRGTEAFFGQGTRLTVV.

The V gene is TRBV7-9, the J gene TRBJ1-1; TCRdb names TRBD1, which stays unverified in the absence of DNA. The CDR3 length is 15 residues. The germline V gene encodes CDR1 SEHNR and CDR2 FQNEAQ (reference sequence). The CDR3: CASSGTGVLWAEAFF.

This chain links TRBV4-1 with TRBJ2-1; TCRdb picks TRBD1, but there is no DNA to check that call. The V gene's germline CDR1 is MGHRA and CDR2 YSYEKL. The CDR3 is made up of 14 amino acids. The chain's CDR3 is CASSRQGRLNEQFF.

The rearrangement joins TRBV12-5 to TRBJ1-6. Per the germline V gene, CDR1 is LGHNT and CDR2 is FRNRAP. The CDR3 extends over 14 amino acids. CDR3 protein: CASGLGQGRSPLHF.

The rearrangement uses TRBV21-1 and TRBJ1-5. TRBV21-1 is a documented pseudogene. The CDR3 runs to 14 residues. This chain's CDR3 is CASSKGRSNQPQHF.

This rearrangement joins TRBV12-3 or TRBV12-4 to TRBJ1-1; the TCRdb D gene call, TRBD1, has no DNA to confirm it. The CDR3 totals 12 residues. CDR3 sequence: CASSADRLEAFF.

The chain joins TRBV11-2 to TRBJ2-3; TCRdb selects TRBD1, and the lack of DNA leaves this call unchecked. The CDR3 spans 16 residues. From germline, CDR1 is SGHAT and CDR2 FQNNGV. CDR3 protein: CASSFRPDRGTDTQYF.

The chain has TRBV19 and TRBJ1-1. There are 15 residues in the CDR3. CDR1 LNHDA and CDR2 SQIVND come from the germline V gene (reference sequence). The CDR3 here is CASSIPYGLSTEAFF.

The V and J genes are TRBV30 and TRBJ2-1; TCRdb's D call, TRBD1, is unchecked because there is no DNA. The CDR3 consists of 12 residues. Germline V CDR1 and CDR2: GTSNPN, SVGIG (reference sequence). The CDR3 loop is CAGNGEGGSQFF.

The chain is built from TRBV6-5 and TRBJ1-1; the D call of TRBD1 rests on TCRdb alone, since no DNA is present to check it. This CDR3 comprises 15 residues. The germline CDR1 and CDR2 sequences are MNHEY and SVGAGI. CDR3 protein: CASSYHRGPDTEAFF.

The rearrangement links TRBV28 to TRBJ1-1; the D call from TCRdb, TRBD1, cannot be confirmed without DNA. CDR1 MDHEN and CDR2 SYDVKM come from the germline V gene. The CDR3 loop spans 18 amino acids. This CDR3 is CASSTFGGQDYMNTEAFF.

This chain connects TRBV9 to TRBJ1-2. This CDR3 is 13 amino acids long. Germline CDR1 reads SGDLS; CDR2 reads YYNGEE. The chain's CDR3 is CASSVAADYGYTF.

The chain carries TRBV27 and TRBJ1-6. The CDR3 has 15 residues. Germline-derived CDR1 and CDR2 are MNHEY and SMNVEV (reference sequence). The CDR3 protein is CASTLSLSYNSPLHF.

V and J are TRBV4-2 and TRBJ2-7. This CDR3 has 14 residues. Per the germline V gene, CDR1 is LGHNA and CDR2 is YNFKEQ. The chain's CDR3 is CASSQDPGLYEQYF.